The TCR beta chain described here comes from a study of T-cell reconstitution after alpha-beta-depleted transplantation in children. The TCRbeta library incorporated unique molecular identifiers. A single record per CDR3 protein comes from TCRdb applying MiXCR to the PCR reads. The table has roughly 23,000 distinct CDR3 sequences, approximately 11% seen once. Trimming removed 5 bases at V and 0 bases at J, with 7 bases between. CDR1 and CDR2 (germline): DFQATT, SNEGSKA (reference sequence). CDR3 length equals 13 residues. In its sample, this clonotype was seen many times. Material: PBMCs from the stem cell graft donor, obtained from the stem cell graft. This TCR was sampled from a human donor who donated a stem cell graft to a child with chronic granulomatous disease. The rearrangement links TRBV20-1 to TRBJ2-2; D might be TRBD2 (5 bases). CDR3 in DNA: TGCAGTGCTTGGACTTCGAACACCGGGGAGCTGTTTTTT. Translation gives CSAWTSNTGELFF.